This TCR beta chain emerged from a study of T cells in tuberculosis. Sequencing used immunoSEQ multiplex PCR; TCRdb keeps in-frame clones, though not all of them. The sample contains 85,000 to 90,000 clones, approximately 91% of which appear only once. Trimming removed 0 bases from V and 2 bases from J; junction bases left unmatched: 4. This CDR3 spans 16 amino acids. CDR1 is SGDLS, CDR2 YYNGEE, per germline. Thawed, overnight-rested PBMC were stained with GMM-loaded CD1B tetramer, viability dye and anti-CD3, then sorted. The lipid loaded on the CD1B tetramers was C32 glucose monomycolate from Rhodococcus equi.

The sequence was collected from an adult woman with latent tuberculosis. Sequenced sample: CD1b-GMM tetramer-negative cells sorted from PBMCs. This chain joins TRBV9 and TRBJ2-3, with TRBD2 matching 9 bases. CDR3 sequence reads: CASSVGVAGATDTQYF. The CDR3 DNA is TGTGCCAGCAGCGTAGGGGTAGCGGGGGCCACAGATACGCAGTATTTT.